Each of the 27 T cell receptor beta chains below was sequenced from the same sample in a study of chemoradiotherapy in HPV16-positive cancers. The data were produced by immunoSEQ multiplex PCR, yet TCRdb's version contains in-frame clones alone and is incomplete. Seen here are roughly 14,000 clones, approximately 72% observed once, and the top ten hold over 7.5%. This specimen was taken from a patient who underwent chemoradiotherapy. These receptor sequences come from a human donor with HPV-associated anogenital cancer.

V is TRBV11-3 and J is TRBJ1-1; D is perhaps TRBD1 (6 bases). This CDR3 has 13 residues. Looked up from germline, CDR1 is SGHNT and CDR2 is YENEEA. V lost 1 base and J lost 7, with 10 bases in between. This CDR3 is CASSLGGAREAFF. CDR3 DNA: TGTGCCAGCAGCTTAGGGGGGGCGCGTGAAGCTTTCTTT.

The genes are TRBV7-3 and TRBJ2-3, with 9 bases aligning to TRBD2. The CDR3 runs 17 residues. Per the germline V gene, CDR1 is SGHTA and CDR2 is FQGTGA. The trim removed 5 bases at V and 11 bases at J, leaving 20 bases unmatched. The CDR3 loop is CASSAVLAGDLGSRQYF. CDR3 nucleotide sequence: TGTGCCAGCAGCGCCGTATTAGCGGGAGATCTCGGAAGTAGGCAGTATTTT.

The chain recombines TRBV30 with TRBJ1-4; D is unresolved. Per the germline V gene, CDR1 is GTSNPN and CDR2 is SVGIG (reference sequence). V was pared by 4 bases and J by 7 bases, with 13 bases between. The CDR3 runs to 13 residues. This chain's CDR3 is CAWTGAHFEKLFF. The CDR3 DNA reads TGTGCCTGGACAGGAGCCCATTTTGAAAAACTGTTTTTT.

J is TRBJ2-1 and V is TRBV19; tentatively, D is TRBD1 or TRBD2 (5 bases each). This CDR3 comprises 16 residues. The germline V gene has CDR1 LNHDA and CDR2 SQIVND (reference sequence). The V end was cut by 6 bases, the J end by 5 bases, with 20 bases between. This CDR3 is CASRPRGRLAHNEQFF. The DNA of the CDR3 is TGTGCCAGTAGACCGAGGGGAAGACTCGCACACAATGAGCAGTTCTTC.

J is TRBJ2-6 and V is TRBV4-2; 9 nucleotides line up with TRBD1. After removal of 4 bases from V and 4 bases from J, the junction contained 11 bases not matched to a gene. This CDR3 is 18 amino acids long. Germline CDR1 LGHNA, CDR2 YNFKEQ. As DNA, the CDR3 is TGTGCCAGCAGCCCTGGACAGGGGAGCGTTCTGGGGGCCAACGTCCTGACTTTC. This sequence encodes CASSPGQGSVLGANVLTF.

This chain joins TRBV29-1 and TRBJ2-7; 7 bases agree with TRBD2. The CDR3 totals 11 residues. Germline CDR1 and CDR2: SQVTM and ANQGSEA. J was trimmed by 5 bases and V by 4 bases; bases with no gene match: 2. The DNA of the CDR3 is TGCAGCGTTGCTGGACTAGACGAGCAGTACTTC. Translating gives CSVAGLDEQYF.

The table lists this clone with a count of one. CDR3 DNA: TGTGCCAGCAGTCCACCGGGGCCATCGGGCATTCAGTACTTC. Its translation: CASSPPGPSGIQYF. The genes are TRBV27 and TRBJ2-4; D may be TRBD1 or TRBD2 (5 bases each). V gave up 5 bases and J gave up 9 bases, with 17 bases separating them. Germline V gene sequence: CDR1 MNHEY, CDR2 SMNVEV (reference sequence). The CDR3 has 14 residues.

V is TRBV9 and J is TRBJ2-5, with 10 bases lining up with TRBD1. CDR3 length: 17 amino acids. J gave up 4 bases and V 0 bases, and 9 bases lay outside the gene matches. CDR1 and CDR2 from the germline V gene are SGDLS and YYNGEE. CDR3 coding DNA: TGTGCCAGCAGCGTAGGTGTAGGGACAGGGGTCGCAGAGACCCAGTACTTC. Encoded protein: CASSVGVGTGVAETQYF. The complete variable domain, with remaining parts taken from reference TRBV9 and TRBJ2-5, reads DSGVTQTPKHLITATGQRVTLRCSPRSGDLSVYWYQQSLDQGLQFLIQYYNGEERAKGNILERFSAQQFPDLHSELNLSSLELGDSALYFCASSVGVGTGVAETQYFGPGTRLLVL.

The chain uses TRBV7-9 and TRBJ2-7, with TRBD2 as a possible D gene (5 bases). This CDR3 has 12 amino acids. The germline CDR1 and CDR2 sequences are SEHNR and FQNEAQ (reference sequence). Trimming stripped 5 bases from V and 4 bases from J, with 9 bases between. The CDR3 DNA reads TGTGCCAGCAGCCCTGACTATTACGAGCAGTACTTC. Translated, it gives CASSPDYYEQYF.

Only a few counts were recorded for this clone. This chain uses TRBV29-1 with TRBJ2-2; possibly TRBD2 for D (6 bases). V shed 7 bases and J shed 2 bases, with 11 bases lying between them. The CDR3 contains 13 residues. CDR1 is SQVTM, CDR2 ANQGSEA, per germline. CDR3 in amino acids: CSGSGGNTGELFF. Written as DNA, the CDR3 is TGCAGCGGTTCCGGGGGTAACACCGGGGAGCTGTTTTTT.

The chain uses TRBV4-1 and TRBJ2-5; D gene unclear. The V gene's germline CDR1 is MGHRA and CDR2 YSYEKL. Trimming removed 0 bases from V and 4 bases from J, with 9 bases in between. CDR3 length: 14 amino acids. CDR3 sequence reads: CASSQESGPETQYF. Here the CDR3 DNA reads TGCGCCAGCAGCCAAGAATCTGGACCAGAGACCCAGTACTTC.

The chain has TRBV5-1 and TRBJ1-1, with TRBD1 matching 11 bases. In germline, CDR1 is SGHRS, CDR2 YFSETQ. The length of the CDR3 is 15 residues. After removal of 3 bases from V and 3 bases from J, the junction contained 4 bases not matched to a gene. CDR3 in amino acids: CASSWDRGRHTEAFF. The CDR3 DNA sequence: TGCGCCAGCAGCTGGGACAGGGGGAGGCACACTGAAGCTTTCTTT.

V gene TRBV6-1 combines with J gene TRBJ1-6; D possibly corresponds to TRBD1 (5 bases). CDR3 length equals 15 residues. Germline CDR1 and CDR2: MNHNS and SASEGT. Trimming cost V 3 bases and J 8 bases, with 14 bases left between them. CDR3 in DNA: TGTGCCAGCAGTGAGGTCAGGGACTCCCATTCACCCCTCCACTTT. It encodes CASSEVRDSHSPLHF.

This clone has a handful of counts. The chain employs TRBV5-1 and TRBJ2-1; maybe TRBD2 (6 bases). CDR1 SGHRS and CDR2 YFSETQ come from the germline V gene. The CDR3 contains 12 residues. The germline V and J ends were trimmed by 0 bases and 12 bases, with 10 bases remaining between them. The CDR3 DNA reads TGCGCCAGCAGCTTGGACGGGAGATGGCAGTTCTTC. Translating gives CASSLDGRWQFF.

The chain combines TRBV7-9 with TRBJ2-7; the match to TRBD2 covers 9 bases. Germline V CDR1 and CDR2: SEHNR, FQNEAQ (reference sequence). The CDR3 is 15 amino acids. The V and J ends lost 1 base and 1 base, in that order; junction bases with no gene match: 2. In nucleotides, the CDR3 is TGTGCCAGCAGCTTAGTGAGCGGGAGGTCCTACGAGCAGTACTTC. It specifies CASSLVSGRSYEQYF.

This chain uses TRBV5-1 with TRBJ2-4, with no clear D. V was clipped by 0 bases and J by 10 bases, with 11 bases between them. From germline, CDR1 is SGHRS and CDR2 YFSETQ. This CDR3 has 13 residues. CDR3 bases: TGCGCCAGCAGCTTGGAGGGTGGACGGATTCAGTACTTC. This gives the protein CASSLEGGRIQYF. Together with reference TRBV5-1 and TRBJ2-4, the CDR3 gives the full variable domain: KAGVTQTPRYLIKTRGQQVTLSCSPISGHRSVSWYQQTPGQGLQFLFEYFSETQRNKGNFPGRFSGRQFSNSRSEMNVSTLELGDSALYLCASSLEGGRIQYFGAGTRLSVL.

V is TRBV9 and J is TRBJ2-3; D possibly uses TRBD1 or TRBD2 (5 bases each). This CDR3 spans 15 amino acids. Trimming removed 4 bases at V and 5 bases at J, with 17 bases between. The germline gives CDR1 SGDLS, CDR2 YYNGEE. The CDR3 DNA reads as TGTGCCAGCAGCCCTTCCGGGACCATGGGAGATACGCAGTATTTT. This codes for CASSPSGTMGDTQYF. The variable domain in full, with the rest retrieved from reference TRBV9 and TRBJ2-3, is DSGVTQTPKHLITATGQRVTLRCSPRSGDLSVYWYQQSLDQGLQFLIQYYNGEERAKGNILERFSAQQFPDLHSELNLSSLELGDSALYFCASSPSGTMGDTQYFGPGTRLTVL.

In its sample, this clone was seen a few times. This sample also contains other DNA sequences that code for the same CDR3. The V call is TRBV5-4, the J call TRBJ2-3; 9 bases agree with TRBD2. V shed 2 bases and J 4 bases; nucleotides not matched to a gene: 8. The CDR3 is 16 amino acids. Germline loops: CDR1 SGHNT, CDR2 YYREEE (reference sequence). CDR3 protein: CASSLGAGGPADTQYF. For the CDR3, the DNA is TGTGCCAGCAGCTTAGGGGCGGGAGGGCCCGCAGATACGCAGTATTTT.

The chain combines TRBV6-5 with TRBJ1-3, with unresolved D. Germline CDR1 is MNHEY and CDR2 is SVGAGI. Trimming took off 4 bases at V and 0 bases at J, with 10 bases between the two ends. There are 15 residues in the CDR3. Here the CDR3 DNA reads TGTGCCAGCAGTTGGCGGGGATCCTCTGGAAACACCATATATTTT. Residues: CASSWRGSSGNTIYF.

V is TRBV6-1 and J is TRBJ1-2, with D perhaps matching TRBD1 (6 bases). The CDR3 extends over 15 amino acids. CDR1 is MNHNS and CDR2 is SASEGT in the germline V gene. The V end lost 2 bases, the J end lost 2 bases, and 12 bases lay between the germline ends. Here the CDR3 reads CASSEWGTSNYGYTF. CDR3 in DNA: TGTGCCAGCAGTGAATGGGGGACATCCAACTATGGCTACACCTTC.

The chain has TRBV4-2 and TRBJ2-5; D uncertain. With 1 base removed from V and 4 bases from J, the gap between germline ends came to 10 bases. The germline V gene has CDR1 LGHNA and CDR2 YNFKEQ. This CDR3 is 14 amino acids long. CDR3 DNA sequence: TGTGCCAGCAGCCAAGTAGGTGGTTTAGAGACCCAGTACTTC. Protein sequence: CASSQVGGLETQYF.

As concerns this clone: Other DNA sequences in the sample encode the same CDR3. This chain uses TRBV7-3 with TRBJ2-2, with 14 positions matching TRBD2. Losses at the gene ends were 4 bases for V and 6 bases for J; bases not matched to a gene: 4. CDR1 and CDR2 (germline): SGHTA, FQGTGA. The CDR3 contains 16 residues. The CDR3 loop is CASSSGLAGGSGELFF. The CDR3 DNA reads as TGTGCCAGCAGCTCAGGACTAGCGGGAGGATCCGGGGAGCTGTTTTTT.

The CDR3 bases are TGTGCCAGCAGCTTAGTGGGGCAGGGGCTTAGCAATGAGCAGTTCTTC. It translates to CASSLVGQGLSNEQFF. The chain links TRBV7-9 to TRBJ2-1, with a weak D call TRBD1 (6 bases). Trimming shortened V by 1 base and J by 6 bases, and 16 bases separated the two germline ends. CDR1 is SEHNR, CDR2 FQNEAQ, per germline (reference sequence). This CDR3 region has 16 residues.

The chain combines TRBV7-9 with TRBJ1-4; D not certain. CDR1 is SEHNR and CDR2 is FQNEAQ in the germline V gene (reference sequence). The CDR3 covers 15 residues. Trimming shortened V by 0 bases and J by 7 bases, and 12 bases separated the two germline ends. CDR3 sequence (DNA): TGTGCCAGCAGCTTAGCGTTAGGGCGGGGTGAAAAACTGTTTTTT. This codes for CASSLALGRGEKLFF.

V is TRBV5-1 and J is TRBJ2-3; 14 positions agree with TRBD2. CDR3 length equals 16 residues. The junction had 8 bases not matched to a gene; V was cut back by 3 bases and J by 8 bases. Germline CDR1 SGHRS, CDR2 YFSETQ. The CDR3 is CASSSGLAGGRGTQYF. The CDR3 nucleotides read TGCGCCAGCAGCTCTGGACTAGCGGGAGGACGGGGTACGCAGTATTTT.

The chain uses TRBV5-1 and TRBJ2-1; 12 bases are shared with TRBD2. CDR1 is SGHRS and CDR2 is YFSETQ in the germline V gene. The CDR3 covers 17 residues. With V trimmed by 7 bases and J by 5 bases, 13 bases remained unmatched. CDR3 residues: CASARLLLAGGNNEQFF. The CDR3 nucleotides read TGCGCCAGCGCTAGGCTTTTACTAGCGGGGGGAAACAATGAGCAGTTCTTC.

A word on this clone: One end of the junction does not line up with germline, which may come from a read error. The chain joins TRBV2 to TRBJ1-1; no clear D. The CDR3 length is 12 residues. Germline CDR1 and CDR2: SNHLY and FYNNEI. CDR3 amino acids: CASMRVGTKAFF. The CDR3, as DNA: TGTGCCAGCATGCGGGTTGGCACTAAAGCTTTCTTT.